Shown below are 29 T cell receptor beta chains from a single sample sequenced in a study of cytomegalovirus exposure and HLA in healthy donors. The PCR used 60 Vbeta and 13 Jbeta primers. Method: immunoSEQ multiplex PCR; TCRdb's copy keeps in-frame clones and lacks some. The table shows about 150,000 clones, with more than 65% occurring only once. The sample was PBMCs. The receptors here all came from a man between 50 and 59 years old in good health and CMV-seropositive.

The V and J genes are TRBV5-1 and TRBJ1-5; D is possibly TRBD1 (6 bases). Germline CDR1 reads SGHRS; CDR2 reads YFSETQ. The CDR3 has 15 residues. V was clipped by 0 bases and J by 6 bases, with 13 bases between them. CDR3 sequence: CASSLGRGEGQPQHF. DNA of the CDR3: TGCGCCAGCAGCTTGGGGAGGGGGGAGGGTCAGCCCCAGCATTTT.

The chain employs TRBV5-6 and TRBJ2-1; 12 positions agree with TRBD2. The trim removed 2 bases at V and 7 bases at J, leaving 7 bases unmatched. This CDR3 spans 16 amino acids. Germline V gene lookup returns CDR1 SGHDT and CDR2 YYEEEE. The CDR3 loop is CASSFRLAGAGNEQFF. As DNA, the CDR3 is TGTGCCAGCAGCTTCAGACTAGCGGGGGCGGGGAATGAGCAGTTCTTC.

This sequence joins TRBV29-1 and TRBJ2-3; possible D gene TRBD2, 6 bases. The CDR3 covers 16 residues. CDR1 is SQVTM and CDR2 is ANQGSEA in the germline V gene. V was cut by 5 bases and J by 1 base, with 19 bases left in between. The CDR3 nucleotides read TGCAGCGTTATCCCCTTGACGGGAGAAGGCACAGATACGCAGTATTTT. It codes for CSVIPLTGEGTDTQYF.

The sample holds one count of this clone. The chain combines TRBV9 with TRBJ2-3; D might be TRBD1 (5 bases). The CDR3 sequence is 16 residues long. Trimming removed 4 bases from V and 1 base from J, with 16 bases in between. Germline V gene data show CDR1 as SGDLS and CDR2 as YYNGEE. The CDR3 nucleotides are TGTGCCAGCAGCCCGGTGTCAGGGAAAGGCACAGATACGCAGTATTTT. Amino acids: CASSPVSGKGTDTQYF.

V gene TRBV2 combines with J gene TRBJ2-7; weak D call: TRBD2 (6 bases). Looked up from germline, CDR1 is SNHLY and CDR2 is FYNNEI. The V and J ends lost 3 bases and 2 bases respectively, with 11 bases between them. The CDR3 is made up of 14 amino acids. The CDR3 region has the DNA TGTGCCAGCAGTGATGGAGGGAGACCCTACGAGCAGTACTTC. It is translated as CASSDGGRPYEQYF.

The chain carries TRBV11-2 and TRBJ1-1; D is unresolved. V was pared by 5 bases and J by 4 bases, with 8 bases between. The CDR3 has 12 residues. Germline V gene lookup returns CDR1 SGHAT and CDR2 FQNNGV. DNA of the CDR3: TGTGCCAGCAGCCCCTGGCCCACTGAAGCTTTCTTT. Its protein is CASSPWPTEAFF.

This rearrangement joins TRBV28 to TRBJ2-1, with 11 bases matching TRBD2. The CDR3 runs 17 residues. Per germline, CDR1 MDHEN and CDR2 SYDVKM. V trimming: 8 bases; J trimming: 0 bases; junction bases outside the gene matches: 9. In DNA, the CDR3 is TGTGCCAGCGGCGATCTAGCGGGGGGCCGCTCCTACAATGAGCAGTTCTTC. Translated, it gives CASGDLAGGRSYNEQFF.

This chain uses TRBV18 with TRBJ2-3; D may be TRBD1 (5 bases). The CDR3 is made up of 14 amino acids. Germline assignment: CDR1 KGHSH and CDR2 LQKENI. V was trimmed by 0 bases and J by 9 bases, leaving 13 bases between them. CDR3 sequence reads: CASSPPQTEGTQYF. The CDR3 DNA sequence: TGTGCCAGCTCACCACCACAGACAGAAGGCACGCAGTATTTT.

The chain joins TRBV5-1 to TRBJ1-4; D is uncertain. Deletions cut 2 bases from V and 8 bases from J, with 4 bases between. Germline loops: CDR1 SGHRS, CDR2 YFSETQ. The CDR3 spans 11 residues. The CDR3 spells CASSFEEKLFF. The DNA of the CDR3 is TGCGCCAGCAGCTTCGAGGAAAAACTGTTTTTT.

The V call is TRBV5-1, the J call TRBJ1-1; D might be TRBD1 (6 bases). V was trimmed by 5 bases and J by 0 bases, leaving 14 bases between them. CDR1 is SGHRS and CDR2 is YFSETQ in the germline V gene. This CDR3 region has 15 residues. This CDR3 is CASRRTEGLNTEAFF. CDR3 sequence (DNA): TGCGCCAGCAGACGGACAGAGGGCCTGAACACTGAAGCTTTCTTT.

The rearrangement links TRBV18 to TRBJ2-7; 12 bases map to TRBD1. The J segment lost 5 bases and the V segment lost 9 bases, leaving 5 bases of the junction unmatched. The CDR3 is made up of 13 amino acids. Germline-derived CDR1 and CDR2 are KGHSH and LQKENI. The CDR3 bases are TGTGCCAGTGACGGGACAGGGGGCAACGAGCAGTACTTC. Its translation is CASDGTGGNEQYF.

The chain couples TRBV19 to TRBJ1-5; 7 bases are a match to TRBD1. The CDR3 is 17 amino acids. Losses at the gene ends were 0 bases for V and 6 bases for J; bases not matched to a gene: 11. Germline CDR1 is LNHDA and CDR2 is SQIVND (reference sequence). CDR3 in DNA: TGTGCCAGTAGTATAGATCATCGACAGGGTACGGCTCAGCCCCAGCATTTT. This codes for CASSIDHRQGTAQPQHF.

This chain joins TRBV29-1 and TRBJ1-1; a weak D match, TRBD1 (5 bases). The CDR3 contains 14 residues. Per the germline V gene, CDR1 is SQVTM and CDR2 is ANQGSEA. V shed 1 base and J shed 0 bases, with 9 bases lying between them. CDR3 in DNA: TGCAGCGTTGAAGGACAGAATATGAACACTGAAGCTTTCTTT. Its protein is CSVEGQNMNTEAFF.

The chain links TRBV28 to TRBJ1-4; a weak D match, TRBD1 (6 bases). CDR1 is MDHEN and CDR2 is SYDVKM in the germline V gene. The CDR3 extends over 15 amino acids. Trimming removed 5 bases from V and 3 bases from J, with 13 bases in between. CDR3 in DNA: TGTGCCAGCAGTCATTTCCAGGGGTCTAATGAAAAACTGTTTTTT. It is translated as CASSHFQGSNEKLFF. Full variable domain (missing parts from reference TRBV28 and TRBJ1-4): DVKVTQSSRYLVKRTGEKVFLECVQDMDHENMFWYRQDPGLGLRLIYFSYDVKMKEKGDIPEGYSVSREKKERFSLILESASTNQTSMYLCASSHFQGSNEKLFFGSGTQLSVL.

This clone showed up just once. The chain has TRBV28 and TRBJ1-1; TRBD1 matches 9 bases. Trimming took 5 bases from V and 6 from J; bases not matched to a gene: 7. This CDR3 region has 14 residues. Per germline, CDR1 MDHEN and CDR2 SYDVKM. The CDR3 nucleotides read TGTGCCAGCAGTCCCCGGGACAGGGTAGCTGAAGCTTTCTTT. Translating it yields CASSPRDRVAEAFF.

This rearrangement joins TRBV18 to TRBJ2-7, with 8 bases aligning to TRBD1. The CDR3 has 14 residues. The V segment lost 5 bases and the J segment 4 bases; nucleotides outside the gene matches: 7. Germline CDR1 is KGHSH and CDR2 is LQKENI. The CDR3 spells CASSNTGGVYEQYF. DNA for the CDR3: TGTGCCAGCTCAAATACAGGGGGTGTTTACGAGCAGTACTTC. Filled out from reference TRBV18 and TRBJ2-7, the complete variable domain reads NAGVMQNPRHLVRRRGQEARLRCSPMKGHSHVYWYRQLPEEGLKFMVYLQKENIIDESGMPKERFSAEFPKEGPSILRIQQVVRGDSAAYFCASSNTGGVYEQYFGPGTRLTVT.

The J gene is TRBJ1-2, the V gene TRBV10-3; weak D call: TRBD1 (6 bases). This CDR3 comprises 17 residues. The germline V and J ends were trimmed by 6 bases and 4 bases, with 24 bases remaining between them. Germline V gene lookup returns CDR1 ENHRY and CDR2 SYGVKD. CDR3 sequence reads: CAIRKTGSVGPLYGYTF. The CDR3, as DNA: TGTGCCATCAGGAAGACAGGTTCCGTGGGCCCTCTCTATGGCTACACCTTC.

The chain couples TRBV7-6 to TRBJ2-1; 10 nucleotides agree with TRBD1. Unmatched junction bases numbered 3, after V lost 4 bases and J lost 9 bases. Germline V gene data show CDR1 as SGHVS and CDR2 as FNYEAQ. The CDR3 has 13 amino acids. The CDR3 DNA reads TGTGCCAGCAGCTGGGGACAGGGGTCTGAGCAGTTCTTC. As protein: CASSWGQGSEQFF.

The chain combines TRBV29-1 with TRBJ2-1; tentatively, D is TRBD1 (6 bases). The CDR3 has 16 residues. Germline V lookup: CDR1 SQVTM, CDR2 ANQGSEA. V was cut by 2 bases and J by 3 bases, with 17 bases left in between. CDR3 nucleotide sequence: TGCAGCGTTGAACCACTAGACGGACAGCACTACAATGAGCAGTTCTTC. Residues: CSVEPLDGQHYNEQFF.

This clone came up a few times. The chain employs TRBV19 and TRBJ1-2; perhaps TRBD1 as D (5 bases). Trimming pared 5 bases from V and 4 bases from J, leaving 14 bases between. The V gene's germline CDR1 is LNHDA and CDR2 SQIVND (reference sequence). The CDR3 sequence is 14 residues long. The CDR3 DNA sequence: TGTGCCAGTAGTTTCACACAGGAGGGCTATGGCTACACCTTC. Its translation: CASSFTQEGYGYTF.

V gene TRBV29-1 combines with J gene TRBJ2-1; TRBD1 aligns across 7 bases. The ends lost 7 bases at V and 5 bases at J; junction bases unmatched: 8. The germline V gene encodes CDR1 SQVTM and CDR2 ANQGSEA. The CDR3 loop spans 13 amino acids. The CDR3 loop reads CSAITGDHNEQFF. The CDR3 coding sequence is TGCAGCGCCATAACAGGGGACCACAATGAGCAGTTCTTC.

The CDR3 reads CASSPRGGQEETQYF. The CDR3 nucleotides are TGTGCCAGCAGCCCACGCGGGGGGCAGGAAGAGACCCAGTACTTC. This sequence joins TRBV5-4 and TRBJ2-5; 8 nucleotides agree with TRBD2. The CDR3 contains 15 residues. The V segment lost 4 bases and the J segment 3 bases; nucleotides outside the gene matches: 8. Germline assignment: CDR1 SGHNT and CDR2 YYREEE (reference sequence).

In regard to this clone: Other DNA variants within this sample encode the same CDR3. This chain uses TRBV6-5 with TRBJ2-5; TRBD1 matches 9 bases. V lost 6 bases to trimming and J lost 5 bases; unmatched junction nucleotides: 4. The CDR3 is 13 residues long. CDR1 MNHEY and CDR2 SVGAGI come from the germline V gene. CDR3 region: CASSRDRVETQYF. CDR3 nucleotides: TGTGCCAGCAGCAGGGACAGGGTGGAGACCCAGTACTTC.

This rearrangement joins TRBV6-6 to TRBJ2-7; 11 bases fit TRBD2. Looked up from germline, CDR1 is MNHNY and CDR2 is SVGAGI (reference sequence). Germline trimming cut 8 bases from V and 5 bases from J; bases unmatched to any gene: 11. This CDR3 contains 15 residues. CDR3 nucleotides: TGTGCCAGCCACGCTAGCGGGAGGAACGCGGACGAGCAGTACTTC. This gives the protein CASHASGRNADEQYF.

This CDR3 reads CASISPLSPTAVGNTIYF. The DNA for the CDR3 is TGTGCCAGTATTTCCCCTTTATCGCCAACAGCGGTCGGAAACACCATATATTTT. V and J are TRBV19 and TRBJ1-3; D not certain. CDR3 size: 18 residues. The germline CDR1 and CDR2 sequences are LNHDA and SQIVND (reference sequence). V was clipped by 7 bases and J by 4 bases, with 26 bases between them.

CDR3 amino acids: CASSLEQGITYEQYF. The CDR3 DNA reads as TGTGCCAGCAGCCTTGAACAGGGTATCACCTACGAGCAGTACTTC. This sequence joins TRBV6-1 and TRBJ2-7; D may be TRBD1 (6 bases). This CDR3 has 15 residues. V was shortened by 6 bases and J by 2 bases, with 17 bases between the two germline ends. Germline V lookup: CDR1 MNHNS, CDR2 SASEGT.

This clone has a single count. The rearrangement links TRBV5-6 to TRBJ1-1, with D tentatively TRBD1 (6 bases). CDR1 SGHDT and CDR2 YYEEEE come from the germline V gene. The CDR3 has 14 residues. Trimming cost V 2 bases and J 4 bases, with 12 bases left between them. The CDR3 bases are TGTGCCAGCAGCTTCTGGACAGTTTCCACTGAAGCTTTCTTT. Protein: CASSFWTVSTEAFF.

This clone was detected only once. This chain joins TRBV30 and TRBJ2-7; a weak D match, TRBD2 (5 bases). Per the germline V gene, CDR1 is GTSNPN and CDR2 is SVGIG (reference sequence). V was pared by 1 base and J by 5 bases, with 18 bases between. This CDR3 has 15 residues. The CDR3: CAWSEVRVALDEQYF. CDR3 in DNA: TGTGCCTGGAGTGAGGTGAGGGTTGCGCTAGACGAGCAGTACTTC. Based on the CDR3 plus reference TRBV30 and TRBJ2-7, the full variable domain is SQTIHQWPATLVQPVGSPLSLECTVEGTSNPNLYWYRQAAGRGLQLLFYSVGIGQISSEVPQNLSASRPQDRQFILSSKKLLLSDSGFYLCAWSEVRVALDEQYFGPGTRLTVT.

The rearrangement links TRBV5-1 to TRBJ2-1; 12 bases fit TRBD2. CDR1 and CDR2 (germline): SGHRS, YFSETQ. The trim removed 0 bases at V and 8 bases at J, leaving 3 bases unmatched. The CDR3 spans 15 residues. CDR3 region: CASSLASGGAHEQFF. DNA of the CDR3: TGCGCCAGCAGCTTGGCTAGCGGGGGGGCCCATGAGCAGTTCTTC.